This T cell receptor (beta chain) was profiled in a study of T cells in Graves' hyperthyroidism and ophthalmopathy. Patients aged 18 to 65 had newly diagnosed hyperthyroidism lasting under 2 months. Amplified TCR beta CDR3 regions came from RNA transcripts. During a first-round RT-PCR of the TCR CDR3, the HTBI primer set was used. TCRdb analysed the multiplex PCR reads with MiXCR anew, one entry per CDR3 protein. The data contain 90,000 to 120,000 distinct CDR3 sequences, approximately 15% of them seen just once; the ten biggest clones take up around two fifths. The germline V gene encodes CDR1 SGHVS and CDR2 FQNEAQ. Trimming removed 7 bases at V and 0 bases at J, with 10 bases between. The CDR3 has 15 residues. Study-level findings and limits: Most expanded thyroid clonotypes above 0.001 recurred in blood.

This clonotype was counted ten times or more. Its antigen remains unidentified. Sequenced input: blood. The V call is TRBV7-8, the J call TRBJ1-6, with D unclear. The TCR originated in a woman in her 50s with Graves' hyperthyroidism. CDR3 protein: CASTPGSSYNSPLHF. The CDR3 coding sequence is TGTGCCAGCACCCCCGGGAGCTCCTATAATTCACCCCTCCACTTT.